This T cell receptor beta chain emerged from a study of T cell changes during pregnancy in multiple sclerosis. Sequencing was performed with immunoSEQ multiplex PCR; in TCRdb, only in-frame clones are kept and a portion is missing. Of tens of thousands of clones detected, over 80% appear once; the ten largest clones hold 0.25%. In germline, CDR1 is SGHRS, CDR2 YFSETQ. The CDR3 totals 16 residues. The germline V and J ends were trimmed by 0 bases and 4 bases, with 14 bases remaining between them. The sequence derives from a female donor with multiple sclerosis, enrolled in a pregnancy study. This chain joins TRBV5-1 and TRBJ2-1, with a tentative D call TRBD2 (6 bases). Sequences were derived from CD4+ T cells from peripheral blood mononuclear cells, sampled in the third trimester of pregnancy. The CDR3: CASSLVSSGPYNEQFF. The CDR3 DNA follows: TGCGCCAGCAGCTTGGTCTCCAGCGGGCCTTACAATGAGCAGTTCTTC.